Included here is one T cell receptor (beta chain) sequence, with context. What it binds is unknown. The data derive from a study of shared clonotypes between healthy human individuals. Naivety among CD8 cells was defined by CD45RO negativity and positive CCR7 selection, thereby excluding terminally differentiated effector memory CD45RA+ cells. Within Nashville, Tennessee resided all donors, each a Caucasian adult. The V segment lost 2 bases and the J segment 3 bases; nucleotides outside the gene matches: 5. The CDR3 contains 15 residues. Looked up from germline, CDR1 is MNHEY and CDR2 is SVGAGI. Whole-study findings and limits: The low donor count limited represented genetic and exposure-history diversity.

Repertoires were generated with immunoSEQ multiplex PCR, while TCRdb's copy carries only in-frame clones and drops some. The sample includes fewer than 1 million clones, 90% to 97% of them seen just once. This clonotype was sampled from a man aged 25-45 years in good health. The V and J genes are TRBV6-5 and TRBJ2-3; 7 positions agree with TRBD1. Sequencing input: naive CD8+ T cells sorted from blood. The CDR3 DNA follows: TGTGCCAGCAGTTACGAAACAGGGGTGACAGATACGCAGTATTTT. Amino acids: CASSYETGVTDTQYF.